This is a list of T cell receptor beta chains from one sample in a study of control samples from healthy donors and cancer patients. Only in-frame clones appear in the TCRdb table, and some are missing; sequencing was by immunoSEQ multiplex PCR. The sample shows 35,000 to 40,000 clones, 83% of them seen only once. Sequenced input: PBMCs. The origin of the receptors is a woman aged 55-69 years with lung cancer. Each CDR3 is given with its conserved first and last residue. The D gene is left open where the match is weak.

d_call | v_call | cdr3_length | cdr3_aa
- | TRBV7-6 | 14 | CASSLTEATDTQYF
- | TRBV5-6 | 11 | CASSLVTGYTF
- | TRBV5-5 | 13 | CASSSIYNSPLHF
TRBD1 | TRBV3-1/TRBV3-2 | 13 | CASAPDRAYSYTF
- | TRBV30 | 14 | CAWSSGTGANVLTF
- | TRBV7-9 | 15 | CASSLARMGNNEQFF
- | TRBV18 | 14 | CASSTPRLGYEQYF
- | TRBV6-5 | 13 | CASRKDGTDEQFF
TRBD1 | TRBV27 | 13 | CASSLTGNYGYTF
- | TRBV7-8 | 14 | CASSPRTGYNEQFF
TRBD1 | TRBV9 | 17 | CASSALFTGDSGNTIYF
- | TRBV4-3 | 14 | CASSQVAEGNEQFF
- | TRBV20-1 | 11 | CSAEVEDTQYF
- | TRBV5-1 | 14 | CASSLWDPEDEQFF
- | TRBV28 | 15 | CASSLWDRANTEAFF
- | TRBV21-1 | 17 | CASSKRRTTVSTDTQYF
- | TRBV2 | 15 | CASSALPPGGEKLFF
- | TRBV7-8 | 15 | CASSLPGQGIDGYTF
- | TRBV9 | 15 | CASSVEGTASYEQYF
TRBD1 | TRBV5-1 | 15 | CASTPGTVVFYEQYF
- | TRBV18 | 15 | CASSRRDTAQETQYF
- | TRBV27 | 15 | CASSLQGPRYEKLFF
- | TRBV6-2/TRBV6-3 | 18 | CASSSTAWTAYSNQPQHF
TRBD1 | TRBV7-9 | 14 | CASSLRDRVDEQYF
- | TRBV5-1 | 14 | CASSWQGIEEKLFF
- | TRBV5-6 | 14 | CASTVQAAHQPQHF
- | TRBV4-1 | 14 | CASSLSQDLYEQYF
- | TRBV19 | 14 | CASSGVGGLEKLFF
TRBD2 | TRBV4-3 | 16 | CASSQELSGSTGELFF
TRBD1 | TRBV19 | 15 | CASSDAGTGTYEQYF
TRBD1 | TRBV6-5 | 15 | CASSKSGTGGYEQYF
TRBD2 | TRBV4-2 | 16 | CASRASGGANTGELFF
- | TRBV7-2 | 11 | CASSFSSEQYF
- | TRBV9 | 14 | CASSRGDSTLVQYF
- | TRBV4-2 | 15 | CASSQTSSEGQPQHF
- | TRBV9 | 18 | CASSEGTATLVANYGYTF
TRBD1 | TRBV7-9 | 12 | CASSSTGSPQHF
TRBD2 | TRBV7-8 | 17 | CASSLPVAGGPPNEQFF
- | TRBV12-3/TRBV12-4 | 13 | CASSTGLTYEQYF
- | TRBV6-4 | 13 | CASSEGKNTEAFF
- | TRBV20-1 | 13 | CSASNRVNEKLFF
TRBD1 | TRBV7-3 | 15 | CASSAGGGAGNTIYF
- | TRBV5-6 | 17 | CASSPGLTGPMNTEAFF
TRBD1 | TRBV5-1 | 15 | CASSPTGGNAGELFF
TRBD2 | TRBV7-3 | 15 | CASSFLAGGTGELFF
- | TRBV27 | 16 | CASSQWVVSGSYEQYF
- | TRBV7-9 | 15 | CASSLVWTAPYEQYF
TRBD1 | TRBV14 | 15 | CASSQGGTGRNEQFF
- | TRBV30 | 11 | CACRSGYEQYF
TRBD2 | TRBV7-9 | 15 | CASSPLTSGSYEQYF
- | TRBV30 | 15 | CAWSATGGVGEKLFF
- | TRBV7-8 | 14 | CASSPGDSNQPQHF
- | TRBV5-5 | 14 | CASSPQAGRGGYTF
- | TRBV3-1/TRBV3-2 | 14 | CASSQGGGGTEAFF
- | TRBV14 | 13 | CASSRDIAYEQYF
TRBD2 | TRBV6-1 | 15 | CASSDGTSVGETQYF
- | TRBV6-5 | 13 | CASSRTQGYEQYF
TRBD2 | TRBV27 | 14 | CASSPRTSSDTQYF
TRBD1 | TRBV27 | 15 | CASSFLRQGSGGYTF
- | TRBV4-1 | 15 | CASSLWTGDPGELFF